This TCR beta chain was obtained from a study of T cell repertoires in cytomegalovirus infection. TCRdb analysed the reads with MiXCR anew, one entry per CDR3 protein. The sample carries some 440,000 distinct CDR3 sequences, approximately 31% recorded once. The CDR3 is 16 residues long. Trimming took 4 bases from V and 5 from J; bases not matched to a gene: 9. CDR1 and CDR2 from the germline V gene are MNHNY and SVGAGI (reference sequence). The TCR originated in a human donor in good health (CMV status not recorded). Some clones in this sample may be carry-over from other donors' samples. The chain carries TRBV6-6 and TRBJ1-5, with TRBD1 matching over 9 bases. The source material was PBMCs. CDR3 nucleotide sequence: TGTGCCAGCAGTTCCCCGGACAGGGGAAAGCATCAGCCCCAGCATTTT. It translates to CASSSPDRGKHQPQHF.